This entry concerns a single T cell receptor beta chain. This sample is part of a study of blood T cell repertoires in COVID-19. Study context: Samples taken during acute and convalescent COVID-19 were collected in the United States, Italy and Spain. Sources were T cells, B-cell-depleted T cells, or PBMCs; the material itself was cDNA or gDNA.

In the authors' workflow: By means of reference gene primer amplification, nucleated cell counts were estimated. TCRdb's copy holds only in-frame clones and misses some; the assay was immunoSEQ multiplex PCR. Clonal size and the V and J genes are those of that table, whereas D and trimming came from the DNA. The sample consists of 150,000 to 200,000 clones, 85% to 90% of them appearing once. The V gene end was trimmed by 4 bases and the J gene end by 5 bases; junction bases not matched to a gene: 12. The CDR3 contains 17 residues. Germline lookup yields CDR1 SGHRS and CDR2 YFSETQ. The V gene is TRBV5-1, the J gene TRBJ2-3; TRBD2 matches at 11 bases. The sequenced material came from peripheral blood. This TCR derives from a woman aged 25 to 39 with active or convalescent COVID-19. The CDR3 DNA reads as TGCGCCAGCAGCCGAACCCTAAGGGGACTAGCGGTAGATACGCAGTATTTT. As protein: CASSRTLRGLAVDTQYF. Variable domain in full (rest from reference TRBV5-1 and TRBJ2-3): KAGVTQTPRYLIKTRGQQVTLSCSPISGHRSVSWYQQTPGQGLQFLFEYFSETQRNKGNFPGRFSGRQFSNSRSEMNVSTLELGDSALYLCASSRTLRGLAVDTQYFGPGTRLTVL.